This is a list of T cell receptor beta chains from one sample in a study of blood T cell repertoires in COVID-19. This table comes from immunoSEQ multiplex PCR, and its TCRdb copy is limited to in-frame clones, with some not included. The sample carries some 300,000 clones, 86% recorded once. Sequenced: peripheral blood. Receptors were obtained from a woman aged 65 to 85 with COVID-19, enrolled during active disease. Each CDR3 is given with its conserved first and last residue. D genes are given only for firm matches. Clone size is stated in some rows and not others, as once, few, many or a class when expanded.

J | V | size | D | CDR3 | DNA
TRBJ2-3 | TRBV19 | few | NA | CASSIGQGTDTQYF | TGTGCCAGTAGTATCGGTCAGGGCACAGATACGCAGTATTTT
TRBJ1-4 | TRBV27 | many | TRBD1 | CASSRTGGNEKLFF | TGTGCCAGCAGCCGGACAGGGGGTAATGAAAAACTGTTTTTT
TRBJ1-4 | TRBV6-5 | NA | TRBD1 | CASRTGRRGNEKLFF | TGTGCCAGCCGGACAGGAAGAAGGGGTAATGAAAAACTGTTTTTT
TRBJ1-5 | TRBV7-9 | NA | NA | CAIENGGGNQPQHF | TGTGCCATTGAGAACGGGGGAGGAAATCAGCCCCAGCATTTT
TRBJ2-3 | TRBV10-1 | once | TRBD2 | CASSDRTSGGPDTQYF | TGCGCCAGCAGTGACCGGACTAGCGGGGGCCCAGATACGCAGTATTTT
TRBJ2-1 | TRBV27 | NA | NA | CASSLGLANEQFF | TGTGCCAGCAGTTTAGGGCTAGCAAATGAGCAGTTCTTC
TRBJ2-1 | TRBV30 | once | TRBD2 | CAWSPSGAEQFF | TGTGCCTGGAGTCCCAGCGGGGCCGAGCAGTTCTTC
TRBJ2-5 | TRBV11-2 | NA | TRBD1 | CASRRTGLETQYF | TGTGCCAGCAGACGGACAGGGTTAGAGACCCAGTACTTC
TRBJ2-3 | TRBV4-3 | NA | TRBD2 | CASSQDPPGTSGSDTQYF | TGCGCCAGCAGCCAAGATCCTCCAGGGACTAGCGGTTCAGATACGCAGTATTTT
TRBJ1-1 | TRBV3-1/TRBV3-2 | NA | NA | CASSFRGRELNTEAFF | TGTGCCAGCAGCTTCCGAGGGAGGGAGTTGAACACTGAAGCTTTCTTT
TRBJ1-5 | TRBV30 | NA | NA | CAWSRGGGQPQHF | TGTGCCTGGAGCCGGGGGGGCGGACAGCCCCAGCATTTT
TRBJ2-1 | TRBV29-1 | NA | TRBD1 | CSVGHPGQGQEQFF | TGCAGCGTAGGGCACCCGGGACAGGGGCAAGAGCAGTTCTTC
TRBJ2-1 | TRBV9 | NA | NA | CASSGSSSYNEQFF | TGTGCCAGCAGCGGCTCTAGCTCCTACAATGAGCAGTTCTTC
TRBJ1-1 | TRBV27 | NA | TRBD1 | CASSLFRDSEAFF | TGTGCCAGCAGTTTATTCAGGGACAGTGAAGCTTTCTTT
TRBJ2-3 | TRBV19 | NA | TRBD2 | CASSLGLAGSHGDTQYF | TGTGCCAGTAGTTTAGGACTAGCGGGGTCCCACGGAGATACGCAGTATTTT
TRBJ1-1 | TRBV2 | NA | NA | CASTFPGDTEAFF | TGTGCCAGCACTTTCCCAGGGGACACTGAAGCTTTCTTT
TRBJ2-1 | TRBV24-1 | NA | TRBD1 | CATVGTGGIGEQFF | TGTGCCACCGTCGGGACAGGGGGGATCGGTGAGCAGTTCTTC
TRBJ2-1 | TRBV10-1 | few | TRBD1 | CASSGTGSNEQFF | TGCGCCAGCAGTGGGACAGGGAGCAATGAGCAGTTCTTC
TRBJ1-4 | TRBV11-3 | NA | TRBD1 | CASSLDPTGQGRKKLFF | TGTGCCAGCAGCTTAGATCCTACGGGACAGGGGCGGAAAAAACTGTTTTTT
TRBJ2-3 | TRBV7-6 | NA | TRBD2 | CASSPGATGGGALRGQYF | TGTGCCAGCAGCCCCGGGGCCACGGGCGGGGGGGCCTTGCGGGGGCAGTATTTT
TRBJ1-2 | TRBV12-3/TRBV12-4 | NA | TRBD1 | CASSPDRAGGYTF | TGTGCCAGCAGTCCGGACAGGGCTGGAGGCTACACCTTC
TRBJ2-1 | TRBV28 | NA | NA | CAGGGRRNEQFF | TGTGCTGGGGGGGGGCGGAGGAATGAGCAGTTCTTC
TRBJ1-1 | TRBV6-5 | NA | TRBD1 | CASSLTGGTEAFF | TGTGCCAGCAGCCTCACAGGGGGCACTGAAGCTTTCTTT
TRBJ2-2 | TRBV5-1 | NA | NA | CASSIGENTGELFF | TGCGCCAGCAGCATCGGAGAAAACACCGGGGAGCTGTTTTTT
TRBJ2-7 | TRBV28 | few | NA | CASSLKGRESF | TGTGCCAGCAGTTTAAAGGGGCGGGAAAGCTTC
TRBJ1-6 | TRBV18 | NA | TRBD1 | CASSPKDRTNSYNSPLHF | TGTGCCAGCTCACCTAAGGACAGGACCAACTCCTATAATTCACCCCTCCACTTT
TRBJ1-4 | TRBV24-1 | NA | NA | CATRPYRLSNEKLFF | TGTGCCACCAGACCCTACAGGCTCTCTAATGAAAAACTGTTTTTT
TRBJ2-3 | TRBV24-1 | NA | TRBD2 | CATEDPGRADTQYF | TGTGCCACCGAAGACCCGGGGAGGGCAGATACGCAGTATTTT
TRBJ2-3 | TRBV29-1 | NA | TRBD2 | CSSPGASGGATDTQYF | TGCAGTTCACCCGGGGCTAGCGGGGGGGCCACAGATACGCAGTATTTT
TRBJ2-1 | TRBV5-6 | NA | NA | CASSLRTVSSYNEQFF | TGTGCCAGCAGCCTTCGGACTGTCAGCTCCTACAATGAGCAGTTCTTC
TRBJ1-2 | TRBV4-1 | few | TRBD1 | CASSQDTGTDPLEGYTF | TGCGCCAGCAGCCAAGATACCGGGACAGACCCTTTAGAGGGCTACACCTTC
TRBJ1-3 | TRBV30 | NA | NA | CAWSVASGNTIYF | TGTGCCTGGAGTGTAGCGTCTGGAAACACCATATATTTT